This entry lists 25 T cell receptor beta chains sequenced from one sample in a study of cytomegalovirus exposure and HLA in healthy donors. The PCR used 60 Vbeta and 13 Jbeta primers. Profiling relied on immunoSEQ multiplex PCR, and the TCRdb table lists in-frame clones only, not all of them. This sample yields just over 200,000 clones, of which under 70% are seen a single time; around 3% belongs to the top ten. Sample: PBMCs. The receptors derive from a man aged 40-50 years in good health and CMV-seropositive.

This rearrangement joins TRBV5-4 to TRBJ2-1, with 11 bases matching TRBD2. V trimming: 4 bases; J trimming: 7 bases; junction bases outside the gene matches: 4. Germline-derived CDR1 and CDR2 are SGHNT and YYREEE (reference sequence). This CDR3 region has 14 residues. The DNA of the CDR3 is TGTGCCAGCAGCGCTAGCGGGGGGTGGAATGAGCAGTTCTTC. Protein: CASSASGGWNEQFF.

V usage is TRBV29-1 and J usage is TRBJ1-1; tentatively, D is TRBD1 (5 bases). The germline V and J ends were trimmed by 8 bases and 1 base, with 11 bases remaining between them. This CDR3 has 12 amino acids. Looked up from germline, CDR1 is SQVTM and CDR2 is ANQGSEA. The CDR3 here is CSSQTENTEAFF. CDR3 nucleotide sequence: TGCAGCTCGCAGACAGAGAACACTGAAGCTTTCTTT.

This clone was observed a few times. The sample contains more than one DNA sequence encoding this CDR3. The gene calls are TRBV6-5 and TRBJ1-6; D unclear. Trimming left V 6 bases short and J 2 bases short, with 8 bases between. This CDR3 contains 14 residues. CDR1 MNHEY and CDR2 SVGAGI come from the germline V gene. CDR3 protein: CASSAGPYNSPLHF. The CDR3 DNA follows: TGTGCCAGCAGCGCGGGCCCCTATAATTCACCCCTCCACTTT.

V and J are TRBV4-2 and TRBJ2-2; tentatively, D is TRBD2 (5 bases). The V end lost 5 bases, the J end lost 3 bases, and 10 bases lay between the germline ends. The germline gives CDR1 LGHNA, CDR2 YNFKEQ. The CDR3 spans 14 residues. The CDR3 DNA reads TGTGCCAGCAGCTTCACCGGGGACACCGGGGAGCTGTTTTTT. Amino acids: CASSFTGDTGELFF.

The gene calls are TRBV20-1 and TRBJ2-7; D is uncertain. This CDR3 contains 11 residues. The V end lost 0 bases, the J end lost 6 bases, and 6 bases lay between the germline ends. From germline, CDR1 is DFQATT and CDR2 SNEGSKA (reference sequence). The CDR3 loop reads CSARDLGEQYF. For the CDR3, the DNA is TGCAGTGCTAGAGATCTAGGCGAGCAGTACTTC.

This clone was counted only a few times. In the same sample, other DNA sequences code for this CDR3. The chain couples TRBV5-5 to TRBJ1-3, with no clear D. Deletions cut 0 bases from V and 0 bases from J, with 10 bases between. The CDR3 runs 16 residues. Germline CDR1 reads SGHKS; CDR2 reads YYEKEE (reference sequence). The CDR3 sequence: CASSLGSTTSGNTIYF. The CDR3 nucleotides are TGTGCCAGCAGCTTGGGGTCGACTACCTCTGGAAACACCATATATTTT.

V and J are TRBV5-8 and TRBJ2-5; no clear D. The CDR3 contains 14 residues. Germline assignment: CDR1 SGHTS and CDR2 YDEGEE. V lost 0 bases and J lost 4, with 10 bases in between. The chain's CDR3 is CASSLALGIETQYF. In DNA form, the CDR3 reads TGTGCCAGCAGCTTGGCCCTAGGTATAGAGACCCAGTACTTC.

In this sample, this clone turned up a few times. The chain employs TRBV6-1 and TRBJ2-7; a possible D gene is TRBD1 (5 bases). V shed 7 bases and J shed 2 bases, with 15 bases lying between them. The V gene's germline CDR1 is MNHNS and CDR2 SASEGT. This CDR3 has 14 residues. The CDR3 nucleotides are TGTGCCAGCATTGGACACCGGCTCGCCTACGAGCAGTACTTC. Residues: CASIGHRLAYEQYF.

V is TRBV7-6 and J is TRBJ1-5; 8 bases are a match to TRBD1. Germline CDR1 is SGHVS and CDR2 is FNYEAQ. The CDR3 extends over 15 amino acids. With V trimmed by 3 bases and J by 5 bases, 6 bases remained unmatched. The DNA for the CDR3 is TGTGCCAGCAGCTTTGGGACAGGTTGCGATCAGCCCCAGCATTTT. Its translation: CASSFGTGCDQPQHF.

The chain's CDR3 is CASSLAGSETQYF. The CDR3 region has the DNA TGTGCCAGCAGCTTGGCGGGTAGCGAGACCCAGTACTTC. The V gene is TRBV5-4, the J gene TRBJ2-5, with no clear D. From germline, CDR1 is SGHNT and CDR2 YYREEE (reference sequence). Trimming stripped 0 bases from V and 5 bases from J, with 8 bases between. This CDR3 spans 13 amino acids.

The chain employs TRBV7-2 and TRBJ2-3, with 8 bases aligning to TRBD2. From germline, CDR1 is SGHTA and CDR2 FQGNSA. J was trimmed by 2 bases and V by 3 bases; bases with no gene match: 4. The CDR3 covers 15 residues. As DNA, the CDR3 is TGTGCCAGCAGCTTTACGGGACTAGTCACAGATACGCAGTATTTT. It translates to CASSFTGLVTDTQYF.

This sequence joins TRBV28 and TRBJ1-2, with 8 bases that match TRBD1. The germline V gene encodes CDR1 MDHEN and CDR2 SYDVKM. This CDR3 has 14 amino acids. V was pared by 2 bases and J by 8 bases, with 7 bases of the junction left unmatched. CDR3 amino acids: CASSLLQGVGGYTF. The CDR3 DNA follows: TGTGCCAGCAGTTTACTACAGGGGGTCGGCGGCTACACCTTC.

This chain uses TRBV4-3 with TRBJ1-6, with a possible D match to TRBD1 (6 bases). The CDR3 runs 15 residues. Germline CDR1 reads LGHNA; CDR2 reads YSLEER. The V end lost 0 bases, the J end lost 8 bases, and 11 bases lay between the germline ends. The CDR3 sequence is CASSQDRAGDSPLHF. The CDR3 nucleotides are TGCGCCAGCAGCCAAGATAGGGCAGGGGATTCACCCCTCCACTTT.

Here the CDR3 DNA reads TGTGCCAGCAGTTTCCACGGACAGGGGAAGGACGAGCAGTACTTC. This codes for CASSFHGQGKDEQYF. The V call is TRBV28, the J call TRBJ2-7; 9 bases agree with TRBD1. CDR3 length: 15 amino acids. Trimming cost V 3 bases and J 5 bases; bases outside gene matches: 8. CDR1 and CDR2 from the germline V gene are MDHEN and SYDVKM.

The V call is TRBV6-5, the J call TRBJ2-2, with 9 bases matching TRBD1. This CDR3 contains 15 residues. The V gene's germline CDR1 is MNHEY and CDR2 SVGAGI. V gave up 5 bases and J gave up 4 bases; unmatched junction bases: 5. CDR3 protein: CASSRQGGSTGELFF. In nucleotides, the CDR3 is TGTGCCAGCAGTAGACAGGGGGGAAGCACCGGGGAGCTGTTTTTT.

This sequence joins TRBV7-2 and TRBJ1-1, with 8 nucleotides matching TRBD1. Germline values: CDR1 SGHTA, CDR2 FQGNSA. J was trimmed by 1 base and V by 5 bases; bases with no gene match: 3. This CDR3 is built from 14 residues. CDR3 coding DNA: TGTGCCAGCAGCCGAGGGACAGGGAACACTGAAGCTTTCTTT. This codes for CASSRGTGNTEAFF.

The chain employs TRBV14 and TRBJ1-1; maybe TRBD1 (5 bases). Trimming pared 4 bases from V and 2 bases from J, leaving 8 bases between. The CDR3 sequence is 13 residues long. CDR1 is SGHDN, CDR2 FVKESK, per germline. The CDR3 DNA follows: TGTGCCAGCAGCCGACAGAGAAACACTGAAGCTTTCTTT. Its protein is CASSRQRNTEAFF.

The V gene is TRBV4-2, the J gene TRBJ2-3, with D possibly matching TRBD2 (7 bases). With 1 base removed from V and 0 bases from J, the gap between germline ends came to 11 bases. CDR1 LGHNA and CDR2 YNFKEQ come from the germline V gene. There are 16 residues in the CDR3. In DNA, the CDR3 is TGTGCCAGCAGCCAAGGGGGGGGCTACAGCACAGATACGCAGTATTTT. This codes for CASSQGGGYSTDTQYF.

This chain links TRBV6-1 with TRBJ1-2; 7 bases align to TRBD1. The CDR3 is 14 amino acids. Germline trimming cut 1 base from V and 4 bases from J; bases unmatched to any gene: 3. Germline lookup yields CDR1 MNHNS and CDR2 SASEGT. Written as DNA, the CDR3 is TGTGCCAGCAGTGAAGGGACAGGAATCTATGGCTACACCTTC. Translated: CASSEGTGIYGYTF.

J is TRBJ2-1 and V is TRBV19, with D perhaps TRBD2 (7 bases). Germline CDR1 and CDR2: LNHDA and SQIVND (reference sequence). Trimming removed 4 bases from V and 9 bases from J, with 22 bases in between. The CDR3 length is 16 residues. The CDR3 nucleotides are TGTGCCAGTAGTAACCCGAGGAGGGGGGGCGGGATTGAGCAGTTCTTC. This encodes CASSNPRRGGGIEQFF.

Remarks on this clone: One junction end does not reproduce the germline sequence, and a read error may be involved. The gene calls are TRBV7-9 and TRBJ1-2; 7 nucleotides agree with TRBD1. The germline gives CDR1 SEHNR, CDR2 FQNEAQ (reference sequence). There are 15 residues in the CDR3. The CDR3 is CSSTPGGIPDYGYTF. The CDR3 DNA reads as TGTTCCAGCACCCCAGGGGGAATCCCGGACTATGGCTACACCTTC.

The chain uses TRBV19 and TRBJ2-1, with TRBD1 as a possible D gene (6 bases). V was clipped by 0 bases and J by 7 bases, with 7 bases between them. The CDR3 sequence is 13 residues long. Germline V CDR1 and CDR2: LNHDA, SQIVND (reference sequence). The CDR3 sequence is CASSIDQGNEQFF. In DNA form, the CDR3 reads TGTGCCAGTAGTATAGATCAGGGGAATGAGCAGTTCTTC.

Concerning this clone itself: One end of the junction does not line up with germline, which may come from a read error. This chain connects TRBV28 to TRBJ2-7; D is unresolved. Germline V gene sequence: CDR1 MDHEN, CDR2 SYDVKM. CDR3 length equals 16 residues. CDR3 residues: CASKEEDRPINYEQYF. In DNA form, the CDR3 reads TGTGCCAGCAAAGAGGAAGATCGACCGATTAACTACGAGCAGTATTTC.

This rearrangement joins TRBV10-3 to TRBJ1-2; TRBD1 aligns across 9 bases. CDR3 length equals 13 residues. The germline gives CDR1 ENHRY, CDR2 SYGVKD. V gave up 1 base and J gave up 7 bases; unmatched junction bases: 1. Here the CDR3 DNA reads TGTGCCATCAGTGAGTACAGGGGGCTTGGCTACACCTTC. Translation gives CAISEYRGLGYTF.

The chain recombines TRBV7-2 with TRBJ2-7; the match to TRBD2 covers 7 bases. This CDR3 is 14 amino acids long. CDR1 is SGHTA, CDR2 FQGNSA, per germline. V shed 5 bases and J 3 bases; nucleotides not matched to a gene: 7. As DNA, the CDR3 is TGTGCCAGCAGCACCGGGGGGAAACGCTACGAGCAGTACTTC. Translation: CASSTGGKRYEQYF.